The 8 T cell receptor beta chains listed next were all sequenced from one sample in a study of cytomegalovirus exposure and HLA in healthy donors. Both 60 Vbeta primers and 13 Jbeta primers went into the PCR. TCRdb's copy holds only in-frame clones and misses some; the assay was immunoSEQ multiplex PCR. This table holds 100,000 or so clones, more than 65% found once. The sequenced sample consisted of PBMCs. The receptors stem from a woman aged 18-30 years in good health and CMV-seronegative.

The rearrangement links TRBV29-1 to TRBJ1-1; D ambiguous. CDR3 length equals 15 residues. Germline CDR1 is SQVTM and CDR2 is ANQGSEA. Between the trimmed V and J ends, which lost 3 bases and 4 bases, there was a span of 18 bases. CDR3 nucleotides: TGCAGCGTTGACGTTTCTGGGGAGGGTCTCACTGAAGCTTTCTTT. It yields the protein CSVDVSGEGLTEAFF.

The chain employs TRBV18 and TRBJ2-2; 7 nucleotides match TRBD2. This CDR3 contains 16 residues. From germline, CDR1 is KGHSH and CDR2 LQKENI. With 3 bases clipped from V and 4 bases from J, the junction kept 8 bases outside the gene matches. The CDR3 loop is CASSPRAGYPTGELFF. The DNA for the CDR3 is TGTGCCAGCTCACCTCGAGCGGGGTACCCCACCGGGGAGCTGTTTTTT.

In the case of this clone: Other DNA sequences of this sample code for an identical CDR3. The genes are TRBV5-1 and TRBJ2-1, with 8 nucleotides matching TRBD2. This CDR3 spans 15 amino acids. The V gene end was trimmed by 2 bases and the J gene end by 0 bases; junction bases not matched to a gene: 1. Germline CDR1 and CDR2: SGHRS and YFSETQ. CDR3 residues: CASSLSGGSYNEQFF. CDR3 bases: TGCGCCAGCAGCTTAAGCGGGGGCTCCTACAATGAGCAGTTCTTC.

V usage is TRBV7-9 and J usage is TRBJ1-1; 7 bases match TRBD1. J was trimmed by 6 bases and V by 2 bases; bases with no gene match: 15. The CDR3 consists of 17 residues. Germline V gives CDR1 SEHNR, CDR2 FQNEAQ (reference sequence). CDR3 region: CASSLPLVVGQGAEAFF. CDR3 DNA: TGTGCCAGCAGCTTACCGCTTGTTGTAGGGCAGGGGGCTGAAGCTTTCTTT.

The chain has TRBV6-5 and TRBJ2-1, with TRBD1 as a possible D gene (6 bases). Trimming pared 8 bases from V and 13 bases from J, leaving 21 bases between. The CDR3 extends over 13 amino acids. CDR1 MNHEY and CDR2 SVGAGI come from the germline V gene. CDR3 sequence (DNA): TGTGCCAGCGTGGGGACACAGCCCCAGAAACAGTTCTTC. Translating it yields CASVGTQPQKQFF.

The genes are TRBV30 and TRBJ1-2, with 8 bases lining up with TRBD1. This CDR3 comprises 13 residues. The V and J ends lost 2 bases and 7 bases, in that order; junction bases with no gene match: 6. The germline gives CDR1 GTSNPN, CDR2 SVGIG (reference sequence). The CDR3 DNA sequence: TGTGCCTGGAGTTCCCCAGGGGGCTCTGGCTACACCTTC. Translating it yields CAWSSPGGSGYTF.

This rearrangement joins TRBV7-9 to TRBJ2-1, with D perhaps TRBD1 (6 bases). CDR3 length: 13 residues. Per the germline V gene, CDR1 is SEHNR and CDR2 is FQNEAQ (reference sequence). V was trimmed by 5 bases and J by 10 bases, leaving 15 bases between them. The CDR3 loop reads CASSPRGGQEQFF. The CDR3 nucleotides read TGTGCCAGCAGCCCCCGGGGTGGACAGGAGCAGTTCTTC.

This sequence joins TRBV28 and TRBJ2-3, with 10 bases aligning to TRBD1. Germline values: CDR1 MDHEN, CDR2 SYDVKM. This CDR3 has 15 residues. The J segment lost 6 bases and the V segment lost 5 bases, leaving 8 bases of the junction unmatched. CDR3 nucleotide sequence: TGTGCCAGCAGTCCGTGGACAGGGGGGAAGGATACGCAGTATTTT. Translated: CASSPWTGGKDTQYF.